This entry concerns a single T cell receptor beta chain. These data belong to a study of beta chain features in type 1 diabetes. The isolated RNA, all of it, was reverse transcribed, so expressed TCRB transcripts were what got sequenced. Data came from immunoSEQ multiplex PCR; TCRdb stores just in-frame clones and leaves some out. The data show over 700,000 clones, with roughly 15% seen just once and 0.02% to 0.025% held by the top ten. Sequenced: naive CD4+ T cells from blood. This TCR derives from a young woman in good health.

The CDR3 protein is CASSGAPRDHQAYTQYF. The CDR3 region has the DNA TGTGCCAGCAGCGGAGCGCCCCGGGACCACCAAGCCTATACGCAGTATTTT. The chain uses TRBV7-3 and TRBJ2-3; D possibly uses TRBD1 or TRBD2 (5 bases each). Per the germline V gene, CDR1 is SGHTA and CDR2 is FQGTGA. Trimming removed 5 bases from V and 7 bases from J, with 25 bases in between. The CDR3 is 17 residues long.